One sample yielded the 16 T cell receptor beta chains listed below, sequenced in a study of T cell responses to AZD1222 COVID-19 vaccine. Here immunoSEQ multiplex PCR was the method, and the copy in TCRdb shows in-frame clones only, minus some. The sample includes about 87,000 clones, around 87% of them seen just once. Material: peripheral blood, obtained on day 0 of AZD1222 vaccination. These receptor sequences come from an adult in good health.

The sample holds one count of this clone. V gene TRBV19 combines with J gene TRBJ1-5, with D unresolved. Germline V gene data show CDR1 as LNHDA and CDR2 as SQIVND (reference sequence). The CDR3 is 13 amino acids. V lost 10 bases and J lost 7, with 17 bases in between. CDR3 residues: CAIGRDGSQPQHF. The CDR3 nucleotides read TGTGCCATTGGACGCGACGGCTCCCAGCCCCAGCATTTT.

The chain joins TRBV24-1 to TRBJ2-7; 7 positions agree with TRBD2. Losses at the gene ends were 3 bases for V and 3 bases for J; bases not matched to a gene: 7. The CDR3 contains 15 residues. Per the germline V gene, CDR1 is KGHDR and CDR2 is SFDVKD. The CDR3 reads CATSDAASGNYEQYF. As DNA, the CDR3 is TGTGCCACCAGTGATGCGGCTAGCGGAAACTACGAGCAGTACTTC.

The rearrangement links TRBV3-1 (or the pseudogene TRBV3-2) to TRBJ1-6, with a weak D call TRBD1 (6 bases). V was clipped by 4 bases and J by 6 bases, with 10 bases between them. Germline values: CDR1 LGHDT, CDR2 YNNKEL (reference sequence). CDR3 size: 14 residues. The CDR3 region is CASSRQEVNSPLHF. CDR3 bases: TGTGCCAGCAGCCGACAGGAGGTTAATTCACCCCTCCACTTT.

The chain links TRBV6-2 or TRBV6-3 to TRBJ2-3; 8 bases match TRBD2. There are 20 residues in the CDR3. Germline CDR1 and CDR2: MNHEY and SVGEGT. V dropped 2 bases and J dropped 0; count of bases not matched to a gene: 16. The CDR3 DNA reads TGTGCCAGCAGTTACCCACGACTAGCGCGGGGGATCTCGAGCACAGATACGCAGTATTTT. Translated: CASSYPRLARGISSTDTQYF.

The chain is built from TRBV7-3 and TRBJ2-1, with TRBD1 identical over 8 bases. Trimming removed 5 bases from V and 0 bases from J; junction bases left unmatched: 3. This CDR3 is 15 amino acids long. From germline, CDR1 is SGHTA and CDR2 FQGTGA. In DNA, the CDR3 is TGTGCCAGCAGCGGGGGGACAGGCTCCTACAATGAGCAGTTCTTC. This sequence encodes CASSGGTGSYNEQFF.

DNA for the CDR3: TGCGCCAGCTTTCTTACCGGGACGTCGAGCGCAGATACGCAGTATTTT. It encodes CASFLTGTSSADTQYF. The chain has TRBV5-1 and TRBJ2-3; either TRBD1 or TRBD2 may supply D (5 bases each). The CDR3 covers 16 residues. Germline V gives CDR1 SGHRS, CDR2 YFSETQ. Deletions cut 7 bases from V and 4 bases from J, with 22 bases between.

This sequence joins TRBV7-9 and TRBJ2-7; unclear D gene. The germline V gene has CDR1 SEHNR and CDR2 FQNEAQ (reference sequence). This CDR3 comprises 12 residues. V was cut by 7 bases and J by 5 bases, with 12 bases left in between. CDR3 coding DNA: TGTGCCAGCACTCATCGGTGGGACGAGCAGTACTTC. Its protein is CASTHRWDEQYF.

The chain carries TRBV27 and TRBJ2-3; TRBD2 might be the D (6 bases). Germline loops: CDR1 MNHEY, CDR2 SMNVEV (reference sequence). The CDR3 covers 15 residues. V lost 5 bases and J lost 0, with 12 bases in between. The CDR3 region has the DNA TGTGCCAGCAGTCTTCGGGGGATGAGCACAGATACGCAGTATTTT. This codes for CASSLRGMSTDTQYF.

This chain joins TRBV7-8 and TRBJ2-5; D is uncertain. Trimming took 10 bases from V and 1 from J, leaving 16 bases between them. Per the germline V gene, CDR1 is SGHVS and CDR2 is FQNEAQ. This CDR3 is 14 amino acids long. The CDR3 region is CATDPDGIQETQYF. CDR3 DNA: TGTGCCACCGATCCAGACGGAATCCAAGAGACCCAGTACTTC.

This clone was recorded once. The chain has TRBV9 and TRBJ2-7; D is uncertain. V was clipped by 2 bases and J by 1 base, with 13 bases between them. This CDR3 has 15 residues. The germline CDR1 and CDR2 sequences are SGDLS and YYNGEE. The CDR3 nucleotides are TGTGCCAGCAGCGTTGGTAGGGTAGATTCCTACGAGCAGTACTTC. Residues: CASSVGRVDSYEQYF.

The chain is built from TRBV7-8 and TRBJ1-2; the D is unclear. CDR3 length: 14 residues. Trimming cost V 0 bases and J 4 bases, with 9 bases left between them. CDR1 is SGHVS, CDR2 FQNEAQ, per germline. CDR3 DNA: TGTGCCAGCAGCTTAGCGGGAGATTCCTATGGCTACACCTTC. It codes for CASSLAGDSYGYTF.

The V call is TRBV4-3, the J call TRBJ1-6, with D maybe TRBD1 (6 bases). Per the germline V gene, CDR1 is LGHNA and CDR2 is YSLEER. Trimming removed 1 base at V and 2 bases at J, with 12 bases between. There are 17 residues in the CDR3. In DNA, the CDR3 is TGCGCCAGCAGCCAAGTCTCCAGGGGTACCTATAATTCACCCCTCCACTTT. This codes for CASSQVSRGTYNSPLHF.

The V call is TRBV19, the J call TRBJ2-7, with D perhaps assigned TRBD1 or TRBD2 (7 bases each). The CDR3 is 16 amino acids. The ends were cut back, 5 bases at V and 7 bases at J, with 24 bases in the middle. Germline values: CDR1 LNHDA, CDR2 SQIVND (reference sequence). The CDR3 DNA reads TGTGCCAGTAGTCCTAGCGGACTCAGGGGGTCAGGGGAGCAGTACTTC. Translating gives CASSPSGLRGSGEQYF.

This clone was observed a few times. This chain uses TRBV18 with TRBJ2-7; TRBD2 aligns across 7 bases. The CDR3 totals 15 residues. J lost 1 base, V lost 2 bases, and 5 bases had no gene match. Germline V CDR1 and CDR2: KGHSH, LQKENI. Here the CDR3 DNA reads TGTGCCAGCTCACCATCTAGGGAGGGATCCTACGAGCAGTACTTC. Protein sequence: CASSPSREGSYEQYF. Based on the CDR3 plus reference TRBV18 and TRBJ2-7, the full variable domain is NAGVMQNPRHLVRRRGQEARLRCSPMKGHSHVYWYRQLPEEGLKFMVYLQKENIIDESGMPKERFSAEFPKEGPSILRIQQVVRGDSAAYFCASSPSREGSYEQYFGPGTRLTVT.

The rearrangement uses TRBV19 and TRBJ1-3, with a tentative D call TRBD1 (6 bases). The CDR3 loop spans 15 amino acids. The ends were cut back, 7 bases at V and 7 bases at J, with 20 bases in the middle. Germline CDR1 LNHDA, CDR2 SQIVND (reference sequence). CDR3 loop: CASKGRDIGRNTIYF. CDR3 sequence (DNA): TGTGCCAGTAAGGGCCGGGACATCGGGAGGAACACCATATATTTT. The entire variable domain, with the rest obtained from reference TRBV19 and TRBJ1-3, is as follows: DGGITQSPKYLFRKEGQNVTLSCEQNLNHDAMYWYRQDPGQGLRLIYYSQIVNDFQKGDIAEGYSVSREKKESFPLTVTSAQKNPTAFYLCASKGRDIGRNTIYFGEGSWLTVV.

The genes are TRBV9 and TRBJ2-7, with TRBD2 matching over 9 bases. This CDR3 is 16 amino acids long. Germline V gene data show CDR1 as SGDLS and CDR2 as YYNGEE. J was trimmed by 6 bases and V by 0 bases; bases with no gene match: 10. CDR3 sequence reads: CASSVDSGGLYGEQYF. In DNA form, the CDR3 reads TGTGCCAGCAGCGTAGATAGCGGGGGACTCTACGGCGAGCAGTACTTC. Drawing the rest from reference TRBV9 and TRBJ2-7, the complete variable domain is DSGVTQTPKHLITATGQRVTLRCSPRSGDLSVYWYQQSLDQGLQFLIQYYNGEERAKGNILERFSAQQFPDLHSELNLSSLELGDSALYFCASSVDSGGLYGEQYFGPGTRLTVT.